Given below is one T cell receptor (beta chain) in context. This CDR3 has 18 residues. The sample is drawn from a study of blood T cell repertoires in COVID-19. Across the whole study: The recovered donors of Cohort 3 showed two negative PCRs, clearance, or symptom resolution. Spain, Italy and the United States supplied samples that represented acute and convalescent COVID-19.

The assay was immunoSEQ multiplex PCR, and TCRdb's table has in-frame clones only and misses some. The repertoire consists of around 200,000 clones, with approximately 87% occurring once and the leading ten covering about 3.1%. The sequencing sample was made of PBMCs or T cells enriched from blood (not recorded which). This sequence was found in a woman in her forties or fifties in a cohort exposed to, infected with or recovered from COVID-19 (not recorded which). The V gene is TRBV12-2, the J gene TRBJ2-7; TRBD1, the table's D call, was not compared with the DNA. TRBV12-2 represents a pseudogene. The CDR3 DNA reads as TGTGCAAGTCGCTTGGGACGCGGGCTTTTGGACAGGGCTCACGAGCAGTACTTC. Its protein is CASRLGRGLLDRAHEQYF.